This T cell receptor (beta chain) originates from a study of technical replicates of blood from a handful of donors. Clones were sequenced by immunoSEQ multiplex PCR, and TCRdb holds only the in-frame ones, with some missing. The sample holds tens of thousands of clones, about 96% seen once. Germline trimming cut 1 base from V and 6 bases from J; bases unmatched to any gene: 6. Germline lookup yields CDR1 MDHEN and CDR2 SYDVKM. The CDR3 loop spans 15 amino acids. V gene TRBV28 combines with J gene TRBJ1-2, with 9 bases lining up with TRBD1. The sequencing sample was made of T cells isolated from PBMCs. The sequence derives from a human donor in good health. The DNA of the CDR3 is TGTGCCAGCAGTTTATCAAACAGGGGGCGGGATGGCTACACCTTC. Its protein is CASSLSNRGRDGYTF.